In this sample, the clone carrying this TCR beta chain turned up a few times. Its specificity is not known. This sample is part of a study of response to subunit inactivated influenza vaccine. Study-wide results and caveats: The authors suggested that few new T cells are recruited per seasonal influenza vaccination.

TCRdb recomputed calls from the RT-PCR reads with MiXCR, one row per CDR3 protein. The repertoire consists of approximately 530,000 distinct CDR3 sequences, with less than 10% occurring once and the leading ten covering around 13%. Trimming stripped 0 bases from V and 5 bases from J, with 11 bases between. The length of the CDR3 is 13 residues. Germline V gives CDR1 SQVTM, CDR2 ANQGSEA. This receptor was identified in a man in his fifties or sixties who received an inactivated influenza vaccine. The chain links TRBV29-1 to TRBJ2-7; tentative D call: TRBD2 (7 bases). The material sequenced was PBMCs from blood, taken less than 30 months after vaccination. Here the CDR3 DNA reads TGCAGCGTTGAAGACACGGGGGGCCACGAGCAGTACTTC. Translating gives CSVEDTGGHEQYF.